The 3 T cell receptor beta chains below all came from one sample that was sequenced in a study of blood T cell repertoires in COVID-19. TCRdb's copy holds only in-frame clones and misses some; the assay was immunoSEQ multiplex PCR. Of 150,000 to 200,000 clones detected, roughly 80% appear once; the ten largest clones hold around 12%. The source material was peripheral blood. The receptors were sampled from a woman of 80 years or more with COVID-19, enrolled during active disease.

The chain recombines TRBV4-2 with TRBJ2-1; D perhaps matches TRBD2 (5 bases). There are 19 residues in the CDR3. Trimming took off 0 bases at V and 4 bases at J, with 22 bases between the two ends. CDR1 LGHNA and CDR2 YNFKEQ come from the germline V gene. As DNA, the CDR3 is TGTGCCAGCAGCCAAGATCTGCGAGCGGAACAGAGGACTTACAATGAGCAGTTCTTC. Protein: CASSQDLRAEQRTYNEQFF.

CDR3: CASSPKGTGTHTPTEQFF. CDR3 DNA sequence: TGTGCCAGCAGCCCGAAAGGAACCGGGACTCACACCCCCACGGAGCAGTTCTTC. V and J are TRBV3-1 (or the pseudogene TRBV3-2) and TRBJ2-1, with D maybe TRBD2 (6 bases). CDR3 length: 18 amino acids. Deletions cut 4 bases from V and 10 bases from J, with 29 bases between. From germline, CDR1 is LGHDT and CDR2 YNNKEL (reference sequence).

V usage is TRBV29-1 and J usage is TRBJ2-3; D is uncertain. The CDR3 loop spans 14 amino acids. Germline CDR1 reads SQVTM; CDR2 reads ANQGSEA. The V and J ends lost 3 bases and 4 bases respectively, with 14 bases between them. The CDR3 reads CSVELRVRPDTQYF. CDR3 DNA: TGCAGCGTTGAGCTCCGGGTTCGTCCAGATACGCAGTATTTT.